A selection of T cell receptor beta chains follows, all from one sample in a study of cytomegalovirus exposure and HLA in healthy donors. Sequencing was performed with immunoSEQ multiplex PCR; in TCRdb, only in-frame clones are kept and a portion is missing. Of about 200,000 clones in the sample, roughly four fifths were seen once. Sequenced: PBMCs. The receptor set was obtained from a woman aged 40 to 49 in good health and CMV-seronegative. Both conserved end residues are part of each CDR3. The D gene is left open where the match is weak. Part of the rows lack a size; the others show once, few, many or a class for expanded clones.

CDR3aa: CASSIGQGGYTF; CDR3nt: TGTGCCAGTAGTATTGGGCAGGGTGGCTACACCTTC; d_gene: -; v_gene: TRBV19; abundance: -; j_gene: TRBJ1-2
CDR3aa: CASSHFDRFSTDTQYF; CDR3nt: TGTGCCAGCAGCCATTTTGACAGGTTTAGCACAGATACGCAGTATTTT; d_gene: -; v_gene: TRBV11-2; abundance: -; j_gene: TRBJ2-3
CDR3aa: CASSETSGIPLYSYEQYF; CDR3nt: TGTGCCAGCAGCGAGACTAGCGGTATACCCTTATACTCCTACGAGCAGTACTTC; d_gene: TRBD2; v_gene: TRBV13; abundance: -; j_gene: TRBJ2-7
CDR3aa: CASSLQGIGEAFF; CDR3nt: TGTGCCAGTAGTCTACAGGGGATCGGTGAAGCTTTCTTT; d_gene: TRBD1; v_gene: TRBV19; abundance: -; j_gene: TRBJ1-1
CDR3aa: CASSVGTGLDEQFF; CDR3nt: TGTGCCAGCAGCGTAGGGACAGGTTTGGATGAGCAGTTCTTC; d_gene: TRBD1; v_gene: TRBV9; abundance: -; j_gene: TRBJ2-1
CDR3aa: CASSWGASGRTNTGELFF; CDR3nt: TGTGCCAGCAGCTGGGGGGCTAGCGGGAGGACGAACACCGGGGAGCTGTTTTTT; d_gene: TRBD2; v_gene: TRBV5-4; abundance: -; j_gene: TRBJ2-2
CDR3aa: CASSRDTLNTEAFF; CDR3nt: TGTGCCAGCAGTCGGGACACCCTGAACACTGAAGCTTTCTTT; d_gene: -; v_gene: TRBV6-5; abundance: -; j_gene: TRBJ1-1
CDR3aa: CTSSQGNRGNTEAFF; CDR3nt: TGCACCAGCAGCCAAGGTAACAGGGGGAACACTGAAGCTTTCTTT; d_gene: -; v_gene: TRBV1; abundance: few; j_gene: TRBJ1-1
CDR3aa: CASSLGLFNTGELFF; CDR3nt: TGTGCCAGCAGTTTGGGACTCTTTAACACCGGGGAGCTGTTTTTT; d_gene: -; v_gene: TRBV28; abundance: few; j_gene: TRBJ2-2
CDR3aa: CASSEALEQYF; CDR3nt: TGTGCCAGCAGTGAGGCGCTCGAGCAGTACTTC; d_gene: -; v_gene: TRBV7-9; abundance: -; j_gene: TRBJ2-7
CDR3aa: CASRVPGGRETQYF; CDR3nt: TGTGCCAGCAGAGTGCCGGGAGGGCGGGAGACCCAGTACTTC; d_gene: TRBD2; v_gene: TRBV6-1; abundance: -; j_gene: TRBJ2-5
CDR3aa: CASSQENVPGTRSTDTQYF; CDR3nt: TGCGCCAGCAGCCAAGAAAACGTCCCCGGTACTCGGAGCACAGATACGCAGTATTTT; d_gene: -; v_gene: TRBV4-1; abundance: -; j_gene: TRBJ2-3
CDR3aa: CSVGNRAGTEAFF; CDR3nt: TGCAGCGTCGGGAACAGGGCCGGCACTGAAGCTTTCTTT; d_gene: -; v_gene: TRBV29-1; abundance: -; j_gene: TRBJ1-1
CDR3aa: CASSYSRDRQAFF; CDR3nt: TGTGCCAGCAGTTACTCCCGGGACAGACAAGCTTTCTTT; d_gene: TRBD1; v_gene: TRBV6-5; abundance: -; j_gene: TRBJ1-1
CDR3aa: CASSRDRQGRNQPQHF; CDR3nt: TGTGCCAGCAGTCGGGACCGACAGGGTCGCAATCAGCCCCAGCATTTT; d_gene: TRBD1; v_gene: TRBV28; abundance: -; j_gene: TRBJ1-5
CDR3aa: CASRHRDRDEKLFF; CDR3nt: TGTGCCAGCAGGCACCGGGACAGGGACGAAAAACTGTTTTTT; d_gene: TRBD1; v_gene: TRBV5-8; abundance: -; j_gene: TRBJ1-4
CDR3aa: CASSPMRDQPQHF; CDR3nt: TGTGCCAGCTCACCAATGAGGGATCAGCCCCAGCATTTT; d_gene: -; v_gene: TRBV18; abundance: -; j_gene: TRBJ1-5
CDR3aa: CAGGLRSAYYEQYF; CDR3nt: TGTGCCGGAGGCCTGAGGAGCGCGTATTACGAGCAGTACTTC; d_gene: -; v_gene: TRBV5-8; abundance: -; j_gene: TRBJ2-7
CDR3aa: CASSPTGQGAGNEQFF; CDR3nt: TGTGCCAGTAGCCCCACGGGACAGGGGGCGGGTAATGAGCAGTTCTTC; d_gene: TRBD1; v_gene: TRBV19; abundance: -; j_gene: TRBJ2-1
CDR3aa: CASSWATGYEQYF; CDR3nt: TGTGCCAGCAGCTGGGCTACCGGCTACGAGCAGTACTTC; d_gene: -; v_gene: TRBV5-6; abundance: -; j_gene: TRBJ2-7
CDR3aa: CASSLTLRGLSEGADTEAFF; CDR3nt: TGTGCCAGCAGTTTAACCCTACGGGGGCTTAGCGAGGGGGCGGACACTGAAGCTTTCTTT; d_gene: TRBD1; v_gene: TRBV28; abundance: -; j_gene: TRBJ1-1
CDR3aa: CASSRELAGGKTYNEQFF; CDR3nt: TGCGCCAGCAGCCGAGAACTAGCGGGAGGGAAGACATACAATGAGCAGTTCTTC; d_gene: TRBD2; v_gene: TRBV4-1; abundance: -; j_gene: TRBJ2-1
CDR3aa: CASSFSGTSGRAHEQYF; CDR3nt: TGTGCCAGCAGCTTCTCCGGGACTAGCGGGAGGGCCCACGAGCAGTACTTC; d_gene: TRBD2; v_gene: TRBV7-8; abundance: -; j_gene: TRBJ2-7
CDR3aa: CASTTGGDEKLFF; CDR3nt: TGCGCCAGCACGACAGGGGGGGATGAAAAACTGTTTTTT; d_gene: TRBD1; v_gene: TRBV10-1; abundance: -; j_gene: TRBJ1-4
CDR3aa: CASSLTWEQNIQYF; CDR3nt: TGTGCCAGCAGTTTAACGTGGGAGCAGAACATTCAGTACTTC; d_gene: -; v_gene: TRBV28; abundance: -; j_gene: TRBJ2-4
CDR3aa: CASSPGQVLSNQPQHF; CDR3nt: TGTGCCAGCAGCCCAGGACAGGTTCTTAGCAATCAGCCCCAGCATTTT; d_gene: TRBD1; v_gene: TRBV7-2; abundance: -; j_gene: TRBJ1-5
CDR3aa: CASSSQDSRGANYGYTF; CDR3nt: TGTGCCAGCAGCTCCCAAGACTCACGGGGGGCTAACTATGGCTACACCTTC; d_gene: -; v_gene: TRBV9; abundance: -; j_gene: TRBJ1-2
CDR3aa: CASSVHTSTEAFF; CDR3nt: TGTGCCAGCAGTGTTCATACTAGCACTGAAGCTTTCTTT; d_gene: -; v_gene: TRBV25-1; abundance: once; j_gene: TRBJ1-1
CDR3aa: CASRRPRGSGLPSTLHF; CDR3nt: TGTGCCAGCAGACGACCTAGGGGGTCAGGGCTCCCAAGCACCCTCCACTTT; d_gene: -; v_gene: TRBV27; abundance: few; j_gene: TRBJ1-6